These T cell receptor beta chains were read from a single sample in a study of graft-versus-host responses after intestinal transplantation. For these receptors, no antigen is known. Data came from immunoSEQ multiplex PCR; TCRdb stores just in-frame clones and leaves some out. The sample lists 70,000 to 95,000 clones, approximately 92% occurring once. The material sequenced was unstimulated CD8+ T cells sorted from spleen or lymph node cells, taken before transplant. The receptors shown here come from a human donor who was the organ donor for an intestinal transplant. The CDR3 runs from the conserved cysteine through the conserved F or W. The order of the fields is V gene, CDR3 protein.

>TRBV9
CASSAPMGQGLGDTQYF
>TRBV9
CASGIGETEAFF
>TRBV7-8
CASSWGSAYGETQYF
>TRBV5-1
CASSETGTGLLSGNTIYF
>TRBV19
CASSIWGQGDQPQHF
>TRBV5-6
CASRKGAEAFF
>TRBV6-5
CATGTFYTAYEQYF
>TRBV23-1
CASMNGRGGSEPQHF
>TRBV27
CASSFMGAAEAFF
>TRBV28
CASSLLAGNEQYF
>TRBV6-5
CASSHGGEKLFF
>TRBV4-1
CASSQAVTGRTYEQYF
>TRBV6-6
CASTVHWTDNEFF
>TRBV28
CASSFTGTGTYEQYF
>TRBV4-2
CASSQVDRGGDEQYF
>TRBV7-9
CASSGETGTGELFF
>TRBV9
CASSSGGGALFF
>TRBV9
CASSLAGGFEQFF
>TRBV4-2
CASSHGTSGYNEQFF
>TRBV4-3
CASSQGGRSNNEQFF
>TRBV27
CASGSGTRGSEQYF
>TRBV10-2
CASSRGNEQYF
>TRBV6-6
CASSYSEGPGTDTQYF
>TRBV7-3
CASSPLRRGDYGYTF
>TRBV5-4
CASSPTGGWGYTF
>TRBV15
CATSPAREGTYEQYF
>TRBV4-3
CASSQDEVPGQEATNEKLFF
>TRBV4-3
CASSQSDRGRTETQYF
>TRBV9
CASSVDSGRGNYGYTF
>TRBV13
CASSLRTGEAATF
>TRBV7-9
CASSSATGLGTEAFF
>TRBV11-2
CASSLVGGPTDTQYF
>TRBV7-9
CASSGLAGGSEQFF
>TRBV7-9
CASSPPVGFAPETQYF
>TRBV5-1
CASSLPTSGSSRELFF
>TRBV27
CATATGTSRADTQYF
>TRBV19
CASGQPNYGYTF
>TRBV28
CASSLPRPWAGGSNEQFF
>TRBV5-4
CASSLGEAENIQYF
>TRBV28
CASTEQGTRIKNIQYF
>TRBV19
CASSFQGASYEQYF
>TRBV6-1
CASSEVVLAGGDTQYF
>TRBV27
CASSLTSGGSDTQYF
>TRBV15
CATRPLEEFQETQYF
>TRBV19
CASSGGSADTQYF
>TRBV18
CASSPSGIHLGTQYF
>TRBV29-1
CSVEEGRYEQYF
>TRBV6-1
CASRRRIGALNEQYF
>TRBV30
CAWRAPGGNQPQHF
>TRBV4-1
CASSPRQSNSPLHF
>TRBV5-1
CASSKGQDNFF
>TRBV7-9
CASSLGGGAAETQYF
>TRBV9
CASAGAANTGELFF
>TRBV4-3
CASSQDRTVIDRGPLAKNIQYF
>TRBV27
CASSLSAGLGYGYTF
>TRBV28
CASSLDSTTDTQYF
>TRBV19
CASSPGTDLSMNTEAFF
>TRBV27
CASSDRGGNQPQHF
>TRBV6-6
CASSAVVITSTDTQYF